The 29 T cell receptor beta chains in this list originate from one sample, sequenced in a study of shared clonotypes between healthy human individuals. Generated by immunoSEQ multiplex PCR, the TCRdb table keeps only in-frame clones and is missing some. The sample holds approximately 2,000,000 clones, approximately 90% seen once. Specimen: naive CD4+ T cells from PBMCs. Subset specified: CD45RA+ positively selected. The source is a man aged 18 to 29 in good health. Some clones in this sample may be carry-over from other donors' samples.

This clone was detected once. The chain recombines TRBV10-3 with TRBJ1-4, with a tentative D call TRBD1 (5 bases). From germline, CDR1 is ENHRY and CDR2 SYGVKD. The germline V and J ends were trimmed by 3 bases and 0 bases, with 5 bases remaining between them. The CDR3 totals 14 residues. This chain's CDR3 is CAISEGATNEKLFF. CDR3 DNA: TGTGCCATCAGTGAAGGGGCAACTAATGAAAAACTGTTTTTT.

The chain employs TRBV5-1 and TRBJ2-3, with 11 bases aligning to TRBD2. The CDR3 covers 18 residues. CDR1 is SGHRS, CDR2 YFSETQ, per germline. J gave up 4 bases and V 2 bases, and 12 bases lay outside the gene matches. The CDR3 here is CASSLGLAGEAVADTQYF. CDR3 in DNA: TGCGCCAGCAGCTTAGGACTAGCGGGCGAAGCGGTTGCAGATACGCAGTATTTT. Based on the CDR3 plus reference TRBV5-1 and TRBJ2-3, the full variable domain is KAGVTQTPRYLIKTRGQQVTLSCSPISGHRSVSWYQQTPGQGLQFLFEYFSETQRNKGNFPGRFSGRQFSNSRSEMNVSTLELGDSALYLCASSLGLAGEAVADTQYFGPGTRLTVL.

V gene TRBV7-8 combines with J gene TRBJ1-5; D is perhaps TRBD1 (5 bases). V was cut by 1 base and J by 4 bases, with 11 bases left in between. This CDR3 spans 15 amino acids. From germline, CDR1 is SGHVS and CDR2 FQNEAQ. The DNA for the CDR3 is TGTGCCAGCAGCTTAGAACGACAGAATAATCAGCCCCAGCATTTT. It yields the protein CASSLERQNNQPQHF. The entire variable domain, with the rest obtained from reference TRBV7-8 and TRBJ1-5, is as follows: GAGVSQSPRYKVAKRGQDVALRCDPISGHVSLFWYQQALGQGPEFLTYFQNEAQLDKSGLPSDRFFAERPEGSVSTLKIQRTQQEDSAVYLCASSLERQNNQPQHFGDGTRLSIL.

The CDR3 sequence is CAFPLLQGAGGYTF. CDR3 coding DNA: TGTGCCTTCCCCCTTCTTCAGGGGGCTGGGGGCTACACCTTC. V gene TRBV5-4 combines with J gene TRBJ1-2; 8 bases match TRBD1. The V gene's germline CDR1 is SGHNT and CDR2 YYREEE (reference sequence). The V segment lost 10 bases and the J segment 8 bases; nucleotides outside the gene matches: 16. CDR3 size: 14 residues.

The V call is TRBV11-2, the J call TRBJ2-7; TRBD1 matches at 9 bases. This CDR3 is built from 16 residues. Per the germline V gene, CDR1 is SGHAT and CDR2 is FQNNGV. After removal of 5 bases from V and 3 bases from J, the junction contained 11 bases not matched to a gene. This CDR3 reads CASSPPRQGGIYEQYF. CDR3 nucleotides: TGTGCCAGCAGCCCGCCACGACAGGGGGGGATCTACGAGCAGTACTTC.

J is TRBJ2-5 and V is TRBV7-3, with D possibly being TRBD1 (6 bases). Germline CDR1 and CDR2: SGHTA and FQGTGA. The CDR3 covers 15 residues. The ends were cut back, 5 bases at V and 1 base at J, with 14 bases in the middle. The CDR3 is CASSPTGHSQETQYF. The CDR3 DNA reads as TGTGCCAGCAGCCCCACAGGGCATTCCCAAGAGACCCAGTACTTC. The whole variable domain, filled in from reference TRBV7-3 and TRBJ2-5, reads GAGVSQTPSNKVTEKGKYVELRCDPISGHTALYWYRQSLGQGPEFLIYFQGTGAADDSGLPNDRFFAVRPEGSVSTLKIQRTERGDSAVYLCASSPTGHSQETQYFGPGTRLLVL.

This chain joins TRBV27 and TRBJ1-5, with D unresolved. The length of the CDR3 is 12 residues. Germline-derived CDR1 and CDR2 are MNHEY and SMNVEV (reference sequence). V was cut by 5 bases and J by 6 bases, with 8 bases left in between. In nucleotides, the CDR3 is TGTGCCAGCAGTAGGCGGGGTCAGCCCCAGCATTTT. This codes for CASSRRGQPQHF.

The chain uses TRBV28 and TRBJ1-2, with D possibly matching TRBD1 (5 bases). This CDR3 has 12 residues. CDR1 and CDR2 (germline): MDHEN, SYDVKM. Trimming removed 7 bases from V and 4 bases from J, with 10 bases in between. The CDR3 bases are TGTGCCAGCAATCCAGGGACCTATGGCTACACCTTC. Protein: CASNPGTYGYTF.

The chain employs TRBV30 and TRBJ1-4; 7 nucleotides align to TRBD1. Trimming removed 2 bases from V and 8 bases from J; junction bases left unmatched: 5. The CDR3 contains 13 residues. Germline CDR1 and CDR2: GTSNPN and SVGIG (reference sequence). The CDR3 spells CAWSFGTAEKLFF. The CDR3 DNA sequence: TGTGCCTGGAGTTTCGGGACAGCAGAAAAACTGTTTTTT.

This clone was seen more than once but under ten times. This sequence joins TRBV29-1 and TRBJ1-2; perhaps TRBD1 as D (6 bases). CDR3 length: 14 amino acids. Germline CDR1 reads SQVTM; CDR2 reads ANQGSEA. Trimming shortened V by 4 bases and J by 2 bases, and 14 bases separated the two germline ends. The CDR3 region has the DNA TGCAGCGTTGGAGGGAAGGGGGGCAACTATGGCTACACCTTC. As protein: CSVGGKGGNYGYTF.

About this clone: Distinct nucleotide sequences in the sample also encode this CDR3. This sequence joins TRBV7-3 and TRBJ2-5, with D perhaps matching TRBD1 or TRBD2 (5 bases each). This CDR3 contains 14 residues. In germline, CDR1 is SGHTA, CDR2 FQGTGA. The V end lost 2 bases, the J end lost 2 bases, and 9 bases lay between the germline ends. The CDR3 loop is CASSLGTGQETQYF. Here the CDR3 DNA reads TGTGCCAGCAGCTTAGGGACGGGACAAGAGACCCAGTACTTC.

J is TRBJ1-2 and V is TRBV30; 7 bases fit TRBD1. V trimming: 2 bases; J trimming: 4 bases; junction bases outside the gene matches: 7. CDR1 GTSNPN and CDR2 SVGIG come from the germline V gene (reference sequence). This CDR3 has 14 residues. The CDR3 sequence is CAWSYTGEGYGYTF. The CDR3 coding sequence is TGTGCCTGGAGTTATACAGGGGAGGGCTATGGCTACACCTTC. Full variable domain (rest looked up from reference TRBV30 and TRBJ1-2): SQTIHQWPATLVQPVGSPLSLECTVEGTSNPNLYWYRQAAGRGLQLLFYSVGIGQISSEVPQNLSASRPQDRQFILSSKKLLLSDSGFYLCAWSYTGEGYGYTFGSGTRLTVV.

Concerning this clone: Other DNA sequences in this sample translate to the same CDR3. The chain carries TRBV20-1 and TRBJ2-3, with unresolved D. Trimming shortened V by 1 base and J by 6 bases, and 5 bases separated the two germline ends. The CDR3 is 11 amino acids. The germline gives CDR1 DFQATT, CDR2 SNEGSKA (reference sequence). This chain's CDR3 is CSARVRDTQYF. Written as DNA, the CDR3 is TGCAGTGCTAGAGTGAGGGATACGCAGTATTTT.

The chain carries TRBV2 and TRBJ1-1; D perhaps matches TRBD1 (5 bases). The CDR3 consists of 16 residues. Germline lookup yields CDR1 SNHLY and CDR2 FYNNEI. Trimming took 3 bases from V and 3 from J, leaving 17 bases between them. CDR3 DNA: TGTGCCAGCAGTGATAGGATCGGGGGTGAGGACACTGAAGCTTTCTTT. Protein sequence: CASSDRIGGEDTEAFF.

The V call is TRBV28, the J call TRBJ1-2; perhaps TRBD1 as D (6 bases). The V and J ends lost 7 bases and 8 bases respectively, with 17 bases between them. Germline lookup yields CDR1 MDHEN and CDR2 SYDVKM. CDR3 length equals 13 residues. The CDR3: CASTAGQSRGYTF. The CDR3 DNA reads as TGTGCCAGCACCGCCGGACAGTCAAGAGGCTACACCTTC.

CDR3 loop: CASSLDPGLGYTF. The CDR3 bases are TGTGCCAGCAGCTTGGATCCCGGGTTAGGCTACACCTTC. The chain uses TRBV5-4 and TRBJ1-2; unclear D gene. V was pared by 0 bases and J by 8 bases, with 11 bases between. This CDR3 is 13 amino acids long. Germline V gene sequence: CDR1 SGHNT, CDR2 YYREEE (reference sequence). Full variable domain (missing parts from reference TRBV5-4 and TRBJ1-2): ETGVTQSPTHLIKTRGQQVTLRCSSQSGHNTVSWYQQALGQGPQFIFQYYREEENGRGNFPPRFSGLQFPNYSSELNVNALELDDSALYLCASSLDPGLGYTFGSGTRLTVV.

The CDR3 reads CASSVGGNYGYTF. The CDR3, as DNA: TGTGCCAGCAGCGTCGGCGGGAACTATGGCTACACCTTC. This chain connects TRBV5-6 to TRBJ1-2; D gene ambiguous. The CDR3 extends over 13 amino acids. Germline-derived CDR1 and CDR2 are SGHDT and YYEEEE. V lost 4 bases and J lost 2, with 9 bases in between.

On this clone itself: In the same sample, other DNA sequences code for this CDR3. The chain links TRBV30 to TRBJ2-2; D is unresolved. Trimming took off 0 bases at V and 5 bases at J, with 4 bases between the two ends. CDR3 size: 12 residues. Looked up from germline, CDR1 is GTSNPN and CDR2 is SVGIG (reference sequence). As DNA, the CDR3 is TGTGCCTGGAGTGTATTTACCGGGGAGCTGTTTTTT. This encodes CAWSVFTGELFF.

The chain joins TRBV27 to TRBJ2-5; either TRBD1 or TRBD2 may supply D (5 bases each). This CDR3 comprises 13 residues. Trimming took 5 bases from V and 7 from J, leaving 14 bases between them. Per germline, CDR1 MNHEY and CDR2 SMNVEV (reference sequence). In DNA form, the CDR3 reads TGTGCCAGCAGTCCAATAGCGAGGGGGACCCAGTACTTC. Translation: CASSPIARGTQYF.

This clone was observed a single time. The gene calls are TRBV4-1 and TRBJ2-3, with TRBD2 identical over 7 bases. The CDR3 has 15 amino acids. Germline CDR1 is MGHRA and CDR2 is YSYEKL. After removal of 4 bases from V and 2 bases from J, the junction contained 6 bases not matched to a gene. CDR3 loop: CASSREGTTTDTQYF. The CDR3 nucleotides are TGCGCCAGCAGCCGGGAGGGTACTACCACAGATACGCAGTATTTT.

The rearrangement links TRBV25-1 to TRBJ2-5, with 10 bases fitting TRBD1. Trimming at V came to 3 bases and at J to 5 bases, leaving 6 bases not matched to a gene. There are 15 residues in the CDR3. From germline, CDR1 is MGHDK and CDR2 SYGVNS. The CDR3 loop is CASSEGTGATETQYF. CDR3 DNA sequence: TGTGCCAGCAGTGAGGGGACAGGGGCGACCGAGACCCAGTACTTC.

The chain is built from TRBV19 and TRBJ1-3; D ambiguous. Germline V CDR1 and CDR2: LNHDA, SQIVND (reference sequence). Trimming removed 7 bases from V and 1 base from J, with 8 bases in between. This CDR3 is built from 13 residues. The CDR3: CASKASSGNTIYF. In nucleotides, the CDR3 is TGTGCCAGTAAGGCGAGTTCTGGAAACACCATATATTTT.

This chain connects TRBV7-9 to TRBJ2-5; D is unclear. V was shortened by 5 bases and J by 2 bases, with 12 bases between the two germline ends. Germline V gene lookup returns CDR1 SEHNR and CDR2 FQNEAQ (reference sequence). This CDR3 spans 14 amino acids. Written as DNA, the CDR3 is TGTGCCAGCAGCCCAGGTTGGCGGCAAGAGACCCAGTACTTC. It is translated as CASSPGWRQETQYF.

V is TRBV2 and J is TRBJ2-1, with 8 positions matching TRBD2. The V segment lost 3 bases and the J segment 4 bases; nucleotides outside the gene matches: 11. CDR1 and CDR2 from the germline V gene are SNHLY and FYNNEI. CDR3 size: 17 residues. The CDR3 reads CASSERTSPGGYNEQFF. The CDR3 DNA is TGTGCCAGCAGTGAGAGGACTAGCCCGGGGGGTTACAATGAGCAGTTCTTC. Variable domain in full (rest from reference TRBV2 and TRBJ2-1): EPEVTQTPSHQVTQMGQEVILRCVPISNHLYFYWYRQILGQKVEFLVSFYNNEISEKSEIFDDQFSVERPDGSNFTLKIRSTKLEDSAMYFCASSERTSPGGYNEQFFGPGTRLTVL.

Remarks on this clone: The same CDR3 arises from other DNA sequences in this sample as well. This chain connects TRBV7-9 to TRBJ1-5; no clear D gene. The V gene lost 5 bases and the J gene lost 4 bases, with 9 bases spanning the gap. Per the germline V gene, CDR1 is SEHNR and CDR2 is FQNEAQ (reference sequence). This CDR3 has 13 amino acids. The DNA for the CDR3 is TGTGCCAGCAGCCCCACAGCTAATCAGCCCCAGCATTTT. It specifies CASSPTANQPQHF. Looking up the rest from reference TRBV7-9 and TRBJ1-5 gives the full variable domain: DTGVSQNPRHKITKRGQNVTFRCDPISEHNRLYWYRQTLGQGPEFLTYFQNEAQLEKSRLLSDRFSAERPKGSFSTLEIQRTEQGDSAMYLCASSPTANQPQHFGDGTRLSIL.

V gene TRBV7-6 combines with J gene TRBJ1-1; 9 bases fit TRBD1. Germline V gene lookup returns CDR1 SGHVS and CDR2 FNYEAQ. The CDR3 sequence is 15 residues long. V shed 1 base, J shed 5 bases, and the junction held 5 bases outside the gene matches. The CDR3 DNA reads as TGTGCCAGCAGCTTAGAACAGGGGGCGATGACTGAAGCTTTCTTT. Translating it yields CASSLEQGAMTEAFF.

V usage is TRBV18 and J usage is TRBJ1-3, with a weak D call TRBD1 (6 bases). V lost 6 bases and J 0 bases, leaving 12 bases between the germline ends. There are 15 residues in the CDR3. CDR1 is KGHSH, CDR2 LQKENI, per germline. The CDR3 sequence is CASSPKGDSGNTIYF. The DNA of the CDR3 is TGTGCCAGCTCCCCCAAGGGGGACTCTGGAAACACCATATATTTT.

V usage is TRBV6-5 and J usage is TRBJ2-5; 7 bases map to TRBD1. Germline trimming cut 6 bases from V and 5 bases from J; bases unmatched to any gene: 9. In germline, CDR1 is MNHEY, CDR2 SVGAGI. The CDR3 totals 14 residues. CDR3 sequence (DNA): TGTGCCAGCAGACAAACAAGGGGGCGGGAGACCCAGTACTTC. This gives the protein CASRQTRGRETQYF.

This chain uses TRBV5-6 with TRBJ2-1, with TRBD1 as a possible D gene (5 bases). V was shortened by 0 bases and J by 10 bases, with 17 bases between the two germline ends. The CDR3 has 15 residues. CDR1 is SGHDT and CDR2 is YYEEEE in the germline V gene. The CDR3: CASSLGLGFAGEQFF. CDR3 in DNA: TGTGCCAGCAGCTTGGGGTTGGGGTTTGCAGGGGAGCAGTTCTTC.